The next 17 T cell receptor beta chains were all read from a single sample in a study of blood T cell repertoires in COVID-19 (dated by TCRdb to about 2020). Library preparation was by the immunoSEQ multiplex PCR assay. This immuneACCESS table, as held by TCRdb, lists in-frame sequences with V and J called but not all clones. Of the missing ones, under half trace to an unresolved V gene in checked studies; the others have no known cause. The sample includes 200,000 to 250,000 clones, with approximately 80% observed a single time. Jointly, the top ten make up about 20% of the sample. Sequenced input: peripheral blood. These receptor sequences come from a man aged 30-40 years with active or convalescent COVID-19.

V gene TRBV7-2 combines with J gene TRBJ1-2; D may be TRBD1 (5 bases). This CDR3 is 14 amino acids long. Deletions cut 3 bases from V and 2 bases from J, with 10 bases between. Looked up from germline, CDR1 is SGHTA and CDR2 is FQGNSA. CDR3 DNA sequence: TGTGCCAGCAGCTTGCAGGGCCTAAACTATGGCTACACCTTC. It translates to CASSLQGLNYGYTF.

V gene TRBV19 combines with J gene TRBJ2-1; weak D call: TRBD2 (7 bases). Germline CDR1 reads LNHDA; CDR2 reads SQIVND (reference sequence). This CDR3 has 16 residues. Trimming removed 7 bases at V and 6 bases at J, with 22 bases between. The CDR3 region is CASTVWGGASGNEQFF. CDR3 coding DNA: TGTGCCAGTACCGTATGGGGGGGCGCTAGCGGCAATGAGCAGTTCTTC.

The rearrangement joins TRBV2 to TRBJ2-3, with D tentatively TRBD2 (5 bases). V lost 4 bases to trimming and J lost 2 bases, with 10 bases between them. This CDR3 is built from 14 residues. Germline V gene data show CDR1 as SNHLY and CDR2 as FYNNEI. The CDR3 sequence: CASSVERITDTQYF. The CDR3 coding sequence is TGTGCCAGCAGTGTGGAGCGGATCACAGATACGCAGTATTTT.

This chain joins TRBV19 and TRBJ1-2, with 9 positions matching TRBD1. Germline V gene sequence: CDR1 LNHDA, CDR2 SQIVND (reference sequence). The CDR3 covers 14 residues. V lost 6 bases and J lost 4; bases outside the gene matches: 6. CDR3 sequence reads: CASSPGQGTYGYTF. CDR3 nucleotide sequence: TGTGCCAGTAGCCCGGGACAGGGAACCTATGGCTACACCTTC.

The CDR3 DNA reads TGTGCCAGCAGCTCAAGGGGGGGAGTTGCTGAAGCTTTCTTT. Translating it yields CASSSRGGVAEAFF. The rearrangement uses TRBV7-6 and TRBJ1-1, with D possibly matching TRBD1 (6 bases). CDR1 SGHVS and CDR2 FNYEAQ come from the germline V gene. The V end lost 4 bases, the J end lost 6 bases, and 15 bases lay between the germline ends. The CDR3 contains 14 residues.

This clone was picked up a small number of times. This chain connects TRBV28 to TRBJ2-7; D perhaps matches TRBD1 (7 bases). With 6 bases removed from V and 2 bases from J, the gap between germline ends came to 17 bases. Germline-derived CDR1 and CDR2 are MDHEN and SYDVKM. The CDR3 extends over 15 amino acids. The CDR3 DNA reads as TGTGCCAGCAGGGAGGGGACAGTACTGGCCTACGAGCAGTACTTC. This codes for CASREGTVLAYEQYF.

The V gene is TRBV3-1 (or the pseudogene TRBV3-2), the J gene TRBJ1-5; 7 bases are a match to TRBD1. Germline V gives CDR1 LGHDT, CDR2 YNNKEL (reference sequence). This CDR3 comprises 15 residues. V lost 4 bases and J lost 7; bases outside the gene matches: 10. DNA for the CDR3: TGTGCCAGCAGCCTTACAGGGGTCGTAGGCCAGCCCCAGCATTTT. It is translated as CASSLTGVVGQPQHF.

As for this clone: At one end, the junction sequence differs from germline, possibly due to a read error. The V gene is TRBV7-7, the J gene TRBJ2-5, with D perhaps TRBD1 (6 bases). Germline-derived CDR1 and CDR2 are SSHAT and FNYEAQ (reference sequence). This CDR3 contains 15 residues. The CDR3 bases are TGTGCTAGCAGCTTGCTGACAGGCCTCCAAGAGACCCAGTACTTC. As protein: CASSLLTGLQETQYF.

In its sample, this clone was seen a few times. The CDR3 bases are TGCAGTTCCCTGGCGGCCTATGGCTACACCTTC. Amino acid sequence: CSSLAAYGYTF. The rearrangement uses TRBV20-1 and TRBJ1-2; D is ambiguous. The CDR3 length is 11 residues. Trimming pared 8 bases from V and 4 bases from J, leaving 11 bases between. Per germline, CDR1 DFQATT and CDR2 SNEGSKA (reference sequence).

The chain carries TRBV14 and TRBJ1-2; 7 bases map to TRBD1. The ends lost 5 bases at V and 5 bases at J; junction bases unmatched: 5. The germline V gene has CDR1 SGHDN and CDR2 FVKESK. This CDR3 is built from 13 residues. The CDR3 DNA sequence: TGTGCCAGCAGCGTTGACAGGGTTTATGGCTACACCTTC. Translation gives CASSVDRVYGYTF.

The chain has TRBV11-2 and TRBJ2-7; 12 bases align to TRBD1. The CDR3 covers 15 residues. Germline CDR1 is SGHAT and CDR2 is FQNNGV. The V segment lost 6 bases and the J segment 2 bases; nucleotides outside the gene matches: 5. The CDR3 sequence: CASRRGTGGPYEQYF. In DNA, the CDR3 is TGTGCCAGCAGACGGGGGACAGGGGGCCCCTACGAGCAGTACTTC.

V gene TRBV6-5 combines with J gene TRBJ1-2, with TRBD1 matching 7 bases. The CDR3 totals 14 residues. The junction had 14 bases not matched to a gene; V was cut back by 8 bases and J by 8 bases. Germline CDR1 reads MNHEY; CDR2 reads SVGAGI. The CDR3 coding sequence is TGTGCCAGCGTCCTCCAGGGACAGCCACTGGGCTACACCTTC. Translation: CASVLQGQPLGYTF.

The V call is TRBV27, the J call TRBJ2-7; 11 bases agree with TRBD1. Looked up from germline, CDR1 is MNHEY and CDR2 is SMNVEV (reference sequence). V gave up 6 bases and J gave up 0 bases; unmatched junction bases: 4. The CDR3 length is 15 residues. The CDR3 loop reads CASSKGQGVSYEQYF. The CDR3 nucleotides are TGTGCCAGCAGCAAGGGACAGGGGGTCTCCTACGAGCAGTACTTC.

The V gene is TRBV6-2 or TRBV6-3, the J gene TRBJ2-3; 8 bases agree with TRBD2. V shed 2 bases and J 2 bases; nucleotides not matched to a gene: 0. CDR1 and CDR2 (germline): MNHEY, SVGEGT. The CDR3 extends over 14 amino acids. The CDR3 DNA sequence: TGTGCCAGCAGTTACGGACTAGCCACAGATACGCAGTATTTT. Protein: CASSYGLATDTQYF.

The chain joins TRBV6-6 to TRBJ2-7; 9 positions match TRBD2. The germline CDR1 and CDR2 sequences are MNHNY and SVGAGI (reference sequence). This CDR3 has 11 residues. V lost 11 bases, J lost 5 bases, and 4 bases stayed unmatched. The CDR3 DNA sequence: TGTGCCGCGGCTAGCGGGAACGAGCAGTACTTC. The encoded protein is CAAASGNEQYF.

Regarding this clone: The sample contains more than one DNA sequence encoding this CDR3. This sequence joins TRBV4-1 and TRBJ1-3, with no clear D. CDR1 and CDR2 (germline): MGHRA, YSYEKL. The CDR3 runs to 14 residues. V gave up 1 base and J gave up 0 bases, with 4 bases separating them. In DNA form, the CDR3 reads TGCGCCAGCAGCCAAGGGAGCTCTGGAAACACCATATATTTT. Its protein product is CASSQGSSGNTIYF.

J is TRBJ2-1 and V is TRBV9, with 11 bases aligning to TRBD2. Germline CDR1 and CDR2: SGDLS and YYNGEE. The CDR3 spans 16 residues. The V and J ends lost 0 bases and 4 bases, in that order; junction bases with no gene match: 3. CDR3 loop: CASSVAPSGGYNEQFF. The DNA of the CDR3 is TGTGCCAGCAGCGTAGCTCCTAGCGGGGGGTACAATGAGCAGTTCTTC. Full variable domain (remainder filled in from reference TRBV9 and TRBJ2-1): DSGVTQTPKHLITATGQRVTLRCSPRSGDLSVYWYQQSLDQGLQFLIQYYNGEERAKGNILERFSAQQFPDLHSELNLSSLELGDSALYFCASSVAPSGGYNEQFFGPGTRLTVL.